This TCR beta chain was recorded in a study of early T cells in non-severe SARS-CoV-2 infection. Study details: Investigators sequenced bulk RNA drawn from unsorted whole blood, and chains remained unpaired.

A word on this clonotype: Antigen specificity is unknown.

General study results and limits: A preference for anti-spike CD8 responses marked VDJdb matching, which missed private and CD4 specificities.

The CDR3 extends over 14 amino acids. Germline CDR1 reads SGDLS; CDR2 reads YYNGEE. The V end lost 4 bases, the J end lost 4 bases, and 14 bases lay between the germline ends. Individual cDNA molecules were tagged with unique molecular identifiers. MiXCR, applied by TCRdb to the 5' RACE reads, yields one record per CDR3 protein. The repertoire includes under 85,000 distinct CDR3 sequences, roughly 9.4% of them detected once, and 5.5% to 7% sits in the top ten. Input material: whole blood. J is TRBJ1-1 and V is TRBV9; no definite D call. The TCR comes from an adult who was a healthcare worker with PCR-confirmed SARS-CoV-2 infection or an uninfected control (not recorded which). The CDR3 reads CASSTGPESTEAFF. As DNA, the CDR3 is TGTGCCAGCAGCACCGGGCCCGAGAGCACTGAAGCTTTCTTT.